These 17 T cell receptor beta chains share one sample of origin, sequenced in a study of cytomegalovirus exposure and HLA in healthy donors. Using immunoSEQ multiplex PCR, the repertoire was profiled, and TCRdb retains in-frame clones only, with some absent. Among about 150,000 clones listed, 94% were seen once. Material: PBMCs. The receptors were sampled from a young man in good health and CMV-seropositive.

The gene calls are TRBV28 and TRBJ1-5, with 9 bases identical to TRBD1. Germline assignment: CDR1 MDHEN and CDR2 SYDVKM. This CDR3 comprises 16 residues. V shed 1 base, J shed 11 bases, and the junction held 12 bases outside the gene matches. The CDR3 sequence is CASSLLPGTGGPAQHF. CDR3 bases: TGTGCCAGCAGTTTATTACCCGGCACAGGGGGCCCGGCCCAGCATTTT. Complete variable domain (other parts from reference TRBV28 and TRBJ1-5): DVKVTQSSRYLVKRTGEKVFLECVQDMDHENMFWYRQDPGLGLRLIYFSYDVKMKEKGDIPEGYSVSREKKERFSLILESASTNQTSMYLCASSLLPGTGGPAQHFGDGTRLSIL.

The V and J genes are TRBV27 and TRBJ2-7, with TRBD2 matching 7 bases. The CDR3 length is 14 residues. The V gene end was trimmed by 6 bases and the J gene end by 4 bases; junction bases not matched to a gene: 9. The germline V gene encodes CDR1 MNHEY and CDR2 SMNVEV (reference sequence). CDR3 sequence (DNA): TGTGCCAGCAGGGCGGCGGGAGTGAGATACGAGCAGTACTTC. Its protein product is CASRAAGVRYEQYF.

The chain employs TRBV6-6 and TRBJ1-2, with TRBD1 matching over 10 bases. This CDR3 contains 13 residues. Germline V gives CDR1 MNHNY, CDR2 SVGAGI (reference sequence). V trimming: 7 bases; J trimming: 7 bases; junction bases outside the gene matches: 6. The CDR3 here is CASTPTGGSGYTF. In DNA form, the CDR3 reads TGTGCCAGCACCCCGACAGGGGGCAGTGGCTACACCTTC.

The chain combines TRBV29-1 with TRBJ2-3; 8 nucleotides line up with TRBD1. The length of the CDR3 is 14 residues. Unmatched junction bases numbered 2, after V lost 2 bases and J lost 1 base. Per germline, CDR1 SQVTM and CDR2 ANQGSEA. DNA for the CDR3: TGCAGCGTTGAACCGGGACAGGGCACAGATACGCAGTATTTT. Protein sequence: CSVEPGQGTDTQYF.

The chain couples TRBV28 to TRBJ2-2; the match to TRBD2 covers 7 bases. Germline V gives CDR1 MDHEN, CDR2 SYDVKM. J gave up 7 bases and V 5 bases, and 4 bases lay outside the gene matches. This CDR3 is built from 13 residues. CDR3: CASSTSDGGELFF. The DNA of the CDR3 is TGTGCCAGCAGTACTAGCGACGGCGGGGAGCTGTTTTTT.

The chain uses TRBV27 and TRBJ2-2, with 7 bases lining up with TRBD1. V gave up 3 bases and J gave up 4 bases; unmatched junction bases: 8. CDR1 and CDR2 from the germline V gene are MNHEY and SMNVEV (reference sequence). The CDR3 consists of 16 residues. The CDR3 DNA follows: TGTGCCAGCAGTTTGGCTCCAGGGGGTACCACCGGGGAGCTGTTTTTT. Its protein is CASSLAPGGTTGELFF.

This sequence joins TRBV19 and TRBJ1-5; D is possibly TRBD1 (6 bases). CDR1 is LNHDA and CDR2 is SQIVND in the germline V gene (reference sequence). CDR3 length: 15 amino acids. With 5 bases removed from V and 5 bases from J, the gap between germline ends came to 16 bases. The CDR3 DNA reads as TGTGCCAGTAGTCTCGATACAGGGTTTCATCAGCCCCAGCATTTT. It translates to CASSLDTGFHQPQHF.

This clone was seen a single time. CDR3 in amino acids: CASSIRLSSYEQYF. The CDR3 DNA sequence: TGTGCCAGTAGTATCCGGTTAAGCTCCTACGAGCAGTACTTC. J is TRBJ2-7 and V is TRBV19; no reliable D call. Germline lookup yields CDR1 LNHDA and CDR2 SQIVND (reference sequence). The V and J ends lost 3 bases and 0 bases respectively, with 9 bases between them. This CDR3 is 14 amino acids long.

In nucleotides, the CDR3 is TGTGCCAGCAGTTCCTCGACTACCGACTCCTACGAGCAGTACTTC. Its translation is CASSSSTTDSYEQYF. J is TRBJ2-7 and V is TRBV28; maybe TRBD2 (5 bases). CDR1 and CDR2 (germline): MDHEN, SYDVKM. Trimming shortened V by 4 bases and J by 0 bases, and 13 bases separated the two germline ends. The CDR3 runs 15 residues.

The chain uses TRBV7-6 and TRBJ2-5; D not resolved. The germline CDR1 and CDR2 sequences are SGHVS and FNYEAQ. The CDR3 sequence is 11 residues long. V lost 3 bases, J lost 4 bases, and 3 bases lay in between. The CDR3 coding sequence is TGTGCCAGCAGCTTCGGAGAGACCCAGTACTTC. The encoded protein is CASSFGETQYF.

This clone was seen more than once but under ten times. The chain combines TRBV28 with TRBJ1-4; a possible D gene is TRBD1 (6 bases). Trimming stripped 6 bases from V and 5 bases from J, with 13 bases between. Germline V gene lookup returns CDR1 MDHEN and CDR2 SYDVKM. This CDR3 has 14 amino acids. CDR3 in amino acids: CASSRQVVNEKLFF. In DNA, the CDR3 is TGTGCCAGCAGCCGACAGGTGGTAAATGAAAAACTGTTTTTT.

The CDR3 sequence: CAISQRLAGGYNEQFF. The CDR3, as DNA: TGTGCCATCAGTCAAAGACTAGCGGGGGGGTACAATGAGCAGTTCTTC. The chain has TRBV10-3 and TRBJ2-1, with 14 bases aligning to TRBD2. Germline assignment: CDR1 ENHRY and CDR2 SYGVKD. V lost 5 bases, J lost 4 bases, and 4 bases stayed unmatched. This CDR3 contains 16 residues.

This chain links TRBV19 with TRBJ1-4; the match to TRBD1 covers 7 bases. Germline CDR1 LNHDA, CDR2 SQIVND (reference sequence). CDR3 size: 14 residues. The V segment lost 5 bases and the J segment 0 bases; nucleotides outside the gene matches: 0. CDR3 in DNA: TGTGCCAGTAGTGGGACAGCAACTAATGAAAAACTGTTTTTT. It codes for CASSGTATNEKLFF.

The chain links TRBV2 to TRBJ2-5, with TRBD2 matching over 8 bases. CDR3 length: 17 amino acids. V lost 7 bases and J lost 0; bases outside the gene matches: 13. CDR1 and CDR2 from the germline V gene are SNHLY and FYNNEI. DNA for the CDR3: TGTGCCAGCACCCCGGAGGGGACTAGAGGCGACCAAGAGACCCAGTACTTC. Translated, it gives CASTPEGTRGDQETQYF.

About this clone: The junction differs from germline at one of its ends, possibly a read error. This chain uses TRBV7-2 with TRBJ2-3, with 10 bases lining up with TRBD2. There are 15 residues in the CDR3. Per the germline V gene, CDR1 is SGHTA and CDR2 is FQGNSA. This chain's CDR3 is CASSLAGGLSDTQYF. CDR3 DNA sequence: TGTGCCAGCAGTTTAGCGGGAGGTTTGTCAGATACGCAGTATTTT.

This chain joins TRBV15 and TRBJ2-5; TRBD1 is a possible D gene (5 bases). Germline V lookup: CDR1 LNHNV, CDR2 YYDKDF (reference sequence). V shed 1 base and J shed 4 bases, with 19 bases lying between them. The CDR3 is 17 amino acids. CDR3 DNA sequence: TGTGCCACCAGCAGAGTGTATGCAGGGCTTGCCTTAGAGACCCAGTACTTC. Translating gives CATSRVYAGLALETQYF.

The chain carries TRBV27 and TRBJ1-4, with TRBD1 identical over 7 bases. Trimming took 3 bases from V and 7 from J; bases not matched to a gene: 5. The germline CDR1 and CDR2 sequences are MNHEY and SMNVEV (reference sequence). The CDR3 has 14 amino acids. CDR3: CASSFRNRGEKLFF. The CDR3 DNA reads as TGTGCCAGCAGTTTTAGAAACAGGGGTGAAAAACTGTTTTTT. Filled out from reference TRBV27 and TRBJ1-4, the complete variable domain reads EAQVTQNPRYLITVTGKKLTVTCSQNMNHEYMSWYRQDPGLGLRQIYYSMNVEVTDKGDVPEGYKVSRKEKRNFPLILESPSPNQTSLYFCASSFRNRGEKLFFGSGTQLSVL.